This T cell receptor beta chain was observed in a study of OX40 agonist ivuxolimab in advanced cancers. On the study more broadly: Therapy given before enrollment (anti-PD-1, anti-PD-L1 or anti-CTLA-4) was allowed, and 40% to 45% had some. Three patients, one with hepatocellular carcinoma and two with cutaneous melanoma, achieved partial responses. Regarding the study as a whole: Partial responders at 0.1-3.0 mg/kg showed near-lowest clonal expansion.

Profiled with immunoSEQ multiplex PCR; TCRdb holds only in-frame clones, not every one. The sample shows about 20,000 clones, approximately 70% of them seen only once. CDR3 size: 15 residues. CDR1 is SGHRS, CDR2 YFSETQ, per germline. Trimming took 0 bases from V and 5 from J, leaving 14 bases between them. With regard to this clone: Its cognate antigen is unknown.

The chain uses TRBV5-1 and TRBJ1-1; perhaps TRBD1 as D (5 bases). Sequencing used CD4+ or CD8+ T cells sorted from blood, obtained in a trial of the OX40 agonist ivuxolimab. The sequence came from an adult with an advanced solid tumor such as melanoma, head and neck, liver or kidney cancer. The CDR3 DNA reads TGCGCCAGCAGCTTGGAACCCAGGGCGGGAACTGAAGCTTTCTTT. Its protein is CASSLEPRAGTEAFF. Using reference TRBV5-1 and TRBJ1-1 for the parts outside the CDR3, the full variable domain is KAGVTQTPRYLIKTRGQQVTLSCSPISGHRSVSWYQQTPGQGLQFLFEYFSETQRNKGNFPGRFSGRQFSNSRSEMNVSTLELGDSALYLCASSLEPRAGTEAFFGQGTRLTVV.